What follows is one TCR beta chain and its context. Germline CDR1 and CDR2: LNHDA and SQIVND (reference sequence). This CDR3 is built from 15 residues. V lost 2 bases, J lost 5 bases, and 15 bases lay in between. This sample is part of a study of pediatric ulcerative colitis. Repertoires were generated with immunoSEQ multiplex PCR, while TCRdb's copy carries only in-frame clones and drops some. The table has roughly 49,000 clones, 78% seen once. Rectal tissue came from one to two pinch biopsies taken at colonoscopy. This chain uses TRBV19 with TRBJ2-5; D is unclear. The receptor was isolated from a girl between 5 and 17 years old with moderate ulcerative colitis. Sequenced material: gut tissue. CDR3 DNA: TGTGCCAGTAGTATAACAATGGACCCACCGGAGACCCAGTACTTC. Its translation is CASSITMDPPETQYF.